Here is one TCR beta chain with its context. TCRdb's copy holds only in-frame clones and misses some; the assay was immunoSEQ multiplex PCR. The profile covers approximately 300,000 clones, with 80% to 90% appearing a single time and about 4.6% taken by the ten largest. These data are taken from a study of blood T cell repertoires in COVID-19. This clonotype originated in a man in his forties or fifties with acute or convalescent COVID-19. Sequencing was performed on peripheral blood.

The CDR3 sequence: CASSQVGTPNTEAFF. CDR3 bases: TGCGCCAGCAGCCAAGTTGGGACACCGAACACTGAAGCTTTCTTT. The rearrangement uses TRBV4-1 and TRBJ1-1, with a possible D match to TRBD1 (6 bases). Germline V gene data show CDR1 as MGHRA and CDR2 as YSYEKL. The CDR3 spans 15 residues. V gave up 1 base and J gave up 1 base, with 10 bases separating them.